The next 7 T cell receptor beta chains were all read from a single sample in a study of patients and donors after allogeneic stem cell transplantation. Using its own MiXCR run on the RT-PCR reads, TCRdb lists one record per CDR3 protein. The data contain about 150,000 distinct CDR3 sequences, 30% to 45% of them seen just once; the ten biggest clones take up less than 60%. Sequencing was carried out using blood, either unsorted or a sorted T cell fraction (not recorded which). The receptors were gathered from a human donor who was either an allogeneic HSCT recipient or a stem cell or donor lymphocyte infusion donor (not recorded which). It is not recorded whose cells these are; they may come from a transplant donor.

This clonotype has a handful of counts. The chain couples TRBV12-3 or TRBV12-4 to TRBJ1-1; D is undetermined. Trimming stripped 8 bases from V and 10 bases from J, with 17 bases between. CDR3 length: 12 amino acids. CDR3 protein: CASANSKSRAFF. The CDR3 bases are TGTGCCAGCGCGAATTCAAAGAGTCGAGCTTTCTTT.

This sequence joins TRBV6-2 or TRBV6-3 and TRBJ1-5, with unresolved D. Between the trimmed V and J ends, which lost 7 bases and 0 bases, there was a span of 13 bases. This CDR3 is built from 15 residues. From germline, CDR1 is MNHEY and CDR2 SVGEGT. The CDR3 here is CASTRLGISNQPQHF. Here the CDR3 DNA reads TGTGCCAGCACCCGCCTTGGCATTAGCAATCAGCCCCAGCATTTT.

This rearrangement joins TRBV5-1 to TRBJ1-5; D unresolved. The V gene's germline CDR1 is SGHRS and CDR2 YFSETQ. Trimming pared 0 bases from V and 4 bases from J, leaving 11 bases between. The CDR3 length is 15 residues. This chain's CDR3 is CASSLGGTPNQPQHF. The CDR3 coding sequence is TGCGCCAGCAGCTTGGGAGGAACACCGAATCAGCCCCAGCATTTT.

This clonotype has only a few counts. V usage is TRBV29-1 and J usage is TRBJ1-4; 10 positions match TRBD1. The length of the CDR3 is 14 residues. CDR1 is SQVTM, CDR2 ANQGSEA, per germline. J was trimmed by 8 bases and V by 6 bases; bases with no gene match: 9. The CDR3 loop reads CSVGAWDRGEKLFF. The CDR3 DNA is TGCAGCGTGGGGGCTTGGGACAGGGGCGAAAAACTGTTTTTT.

This chain uses TRBV6-2 or TRBV6-3 with TRBJ2-3; D might be TRBD1 (5 bases). The germline V gene has CDR1 MNHEY and CDR2 SVGEGT. The length of the CDR3 is 15 residues. With 2 bases removed from V and 0 bases from J, the gap between germline ends came to 9 bases. The chain's CDR3 is CASSYAGSSTDTQYF. Written as DNA, the CDR3 is TGTGCCAGCAGTTACGCAGGGTCTAGCACAGATACGCAGTATTTT.

The V gene is TRBV20-1, the J gene TRBJ1-2; unclear D gene. The CDR3 extends over 14 amino acids. Trimming shortened V by 3 bases and J by 8 bases, and 19 bases separated the two germline ends. Per the germline V gene, CDR1 is DFQATT and CDR2 is SNEGSKA (reference sequence). Here the CDR3 DNA reads TGCAGTGCTAGGCCCGGCCATAGCCCTCAGGGCTACACCTTC. Protein product: CSARPGHSPQGYTF.

The chain links TRBV4-3 to TRBJ1-1; D gene unclear. V was pared by 0 bases and J by 10 bases, with 15 bases between. CDR3 length: 14 amino acids. Germline lookup yields CDR1 LGHNA and CDR2 YSLEER. The CDR3, as DNA: TGCGCCAGCAGCCAAGAACGGGAAGGGATTCGAGCTTTCTTT. This codes for CASSQEREGIRAFF.